The 15 T cell receptor beta chains below come from one sample, sequenced in a study of blood T cell repertoires in COVID-19. This table comes from immunoSEQ multiplex PCR, and its TCRdb copy is limited to in-frame clones, with some not included. Among 200,000 to 250,000 clones listed, 81% were seen once. The source material was PBMCs or T cells enriched from blood (not recorded which). The receptors shown here come from a man in his forties who had recovered from COVID-19.

V is TRBV5-1 and J is TRBJ2-1, with 8 bases fitting TRBD1. V gave up 0 bases and J gave up 8 bases; unmatched junction bases: 13. Germline CDR1 SGHRS, CDR2 YFSETQ. The CDR3 sequence is 17 residues long. The CDR3 DNA follows: TGCGCCAGCAGCTTGGCCGTAAACACAGGGGGTGTCGATGAGCAGTTCTTC. As protein: CASSLAVNTGGVDEQFF. Together with reference TRBV5-1 and TRBJ2-1, the CDR3 gives the full variable domain: KAGVTQTPRYLIKTRGQQVTLSCSPISGHRSVSWYQQTPGQGLQFLFEYFSETQRNKGNFPGRFSGRQFSNSRSEMNVSTLELGDSALYLCASSLAVNTGGVDEQFFGPGTRLTVL.

This chain links TRBV9 with TRBJ2-3; 7 bases are shared with TRBD2. The CDR3 sequence is 16 residues long. Unmatched junction bases numbered 6, after V lost 0 bases and J lost 2 bases. CDR1 is SGDLS, CDR2 YYNGEE, per germline. Written as DNA, the CDR3 is TGTGCCAGCAGCGTAGGGGGTAGGGACTACACAGATACGCAGTATTTT. Amino acid sequence: CASSVGGRDYTDTQYF.

J is TRBJ2-1 and V is TRBV19, with 14 bases matching TRBD2. Germline V CDR1 and CDR2: LNHDA, SQIVND (reference sequence). The CDR3 runs 21 residues. V gave up 6 bases and J gave up 0 bases; unmatched junction bases: 16. CDR3 sequence reads: CASRSWGTSGRDGSSYNEQFF. The CDR3 nucleotides are TGTGCCAGTAGATCCTGGGGGACTAGCGGGAGAGATGGAAGCTCCTACAATGAGCAGTTCTTC. Full variable domain (rest looked up from reference TRBV19 and TRBJ2-1): DGGITQSPKYLFRKEGQNVTLSCEQNLNHDAMYWYRQDPGQGLRLIYYSQIVNDFQKGDIAEGYSVSREKKESFPLTVTSAQKNPTAFYLCASRSWGTSGRDGSSYNEQFFGPGTRLTVL.

This clone was observed a few times. The rearrangement joins TRBV2 to TRBJ2-5; tentatively, D is TRBD2 (6 bases). V lost 8 bases to trimming and J lost 12 bases, with 19 bases between them. Germline CDR1 is SNHLY and CDR2 is FYNNEI. The CDR3 totals 12 residues. CDR3 bases: TGTGCCAGCGGCGGGAAGTCGCCTGAAGAGTACTTC. This gives the protein CASGGKSPEEYF.

This chain connects TRBV5-1 to TRBJ2-1, with 12 bases lining up with TRBD2. The CDR3 is made up of 15 amino acids. The V gene end was trimmed by 3 bases and the J gene end by 8 bases; junction bases not matched to a gene: 6. Germline V CDR1 and CDR2: SGHRS, YFSETQ. The CDR3 here is CASSYPTSGSDEQFF. CDR3 DNA sequence: TGCGCCAGCAGCTACCCGACTAGCGGGAGTGATGAGCAGTTCTTC.

The chain has TRBV3-1 (or the pseudogene TRBV3-2) and TRBJ2-7; 7 nucleotides agree with TRBD2. This CDR3 spans 15 amino acids. The germline gives CDR1 LGHDT, CDR2 YNNKEL (reference sequence). After removal of 6 bases from V and 2 bases from J, the junction contained 10 bases not matched to a gene. CDR3 in DNA: TGTGCCAGCAGTCCTAGTCGCGGGAGCCCCTACGAGCAGTACTTC. Amino acids: CASSPSRGSPYEQYF.

This clone was seen only once. The rearrangement links TRBV21-1 to TRBJ2-1; the D call TRBD2 from the table was never checked on the DNA. TRBV21-1 is a pseudogene. This CDR3 has 15 amino acids. In nucleotides, the CDR3 is TGTGCCAGCAGCATCGGGCTAGCGGGTTACAATGAGCAGTTCTTC. Its protein is CASSIGLAGYNEQFF.

This clone was seen just once. J is TRBJ1-5 and V is TRBV3-1 (or the pseudogene TRBV3-2); the match to TRBD1 covers 9 bases. V was clipped by 3 bases and J by 16 bases; unmatched bases: 7. Per germline, CDR1 LGHDT and CDR2 YNNKEL (reference sequence). This CDR3 is built from 12 residues. The CDR3 sequence is CASSHTGQGLHF. As DNA, the CDR3 is TGTGCCAGCAGCCATACGGGACAGGGCCTCCATTTT.

The CDR3 nucleotides read TGTGCCAGCAGCTTAAATCGACAGGGGGCTGAAAAACTGTTTTTT. It encodes CASSLNRQGAEKLFF. The rearrangement joins TRBV5-5 to TRBJ1-4; 10 nucleotides agree with TRBD1. V shed 2 bases, J shed 7 bases, and the junction held 5 bases outside the gene matches. The CDR3 sequence is 15 residues long. Germline CDR1 SGHKS, CDR2 YYEKEE (reference sequence).

V usage is TRBV12-5 and J usage is TRBJ2-3, with 9 bases that match TRBD2. Per germline, CDR1 LGHNT and CDR2 FRNRAP. The ends lost 6 bases at V and 0 bases at J; junction bases unmatched: 16. The CDR3 runs to 19 residues. The chain's CDR3 is CASGLSLLAGALSTDTQYF. The CDR3 coding sequence is TGTGCTAGTGGCCTCAGCCTTTTAGCGGGGGCCCTTAGCACAGATACGCAGTATTTT.

This clone was observed a few times. Other DNA sequences of this sample code for an identical CDR3. The genes are TRBV4-1 and TRBJ1-3; unclear D gene. This CDR3 has 16 amino acids. V gave up 0 bases and J gave up 1 base, with 10 bases separating them. Germline-derived CDR1 and CDR2 are MGHRA and YSYEKL. The CDR3: CASSQDRSLSGNTIYF. In nucleotides, the CDR3 is TGCGCCAGCAGCCAAGATCGGAGCCTTTCTGGAAACACCATATATTTT.

This clone occurred a few times. This chain uses TRBV3-1 (or the pseudogene TRBV3-2) with TRBJ2-7, with TRBD1 matching 7 bases. Per germline, CDR1 LGHDT and CDR2 YNNKEL (reference sequence). The length of the CDR3 is 14 residues. V trimming: 4 bases; J trimming: 6 bases; junction bases outside the gene matches: 9. CDR3 sequence reads: CASSPYGQEGEQYF. CDR3 sequence (DNA): TGTGCCAGCAGCCCCTACGGACAGGAAGGCGAGCAGTACTTC.

This clone was picked up one time. The rearrangement joins TRBV20-1 to TRBJ1-4; the D is unclear. This CDR3 spans 15 amino acids. Germline V gene lookup returns CDR1 DFQATT and CDR2 SNEGSKA (reference sequence). V shed 3 bases and J shed 8 bases, with 19 bases lying between them. The CDR3 loop is CSASSPRNSLEKLFF. The DNA of the CDR3 is TGCAGTGCTAGTTCCCCCCGCAATAGCTTGGAAAAACTGTTTTTT.

The count of this clone is one. V and J are TRBV7-9 and TRBJ1-5, with D unresolved. With 2 bases removed from V and 7 bases from J, the gap between germline ends came to 12 bases. The CDR3 is made up of 14 amino acids. Germline V gene data show CDR1 as SEHNR and CDR2 as FQNEAQ (reference sequence). The CDR3 nucleotides read TGTGCCAGCAGCTTATCAGGCATTATGCAGCCCCAGCATTTT. As protein: CASSLSGIMQPQHF. Full variable domain (rest looked up from reference TRBV7-9 and TRBJ1-5): DTGVSQNPRHKITKRGQNVTFRCDPISEHNRLYWYRQTLGQGPEFLTYFQNEAQLEKSRLLSDRFSAERPKGSFSTLEIQRTEQGDSAMYLCASSLSGIMQPQHFGDGTRLSIL.

The rearrangement uses TRBV19 and TRBJ1-5; TRBD1 matches at 9 bases. The CDR3 is 14 residues long. The germline CDR1 and CDR2 sequences are LNHDA and SQIVND (reference sequence). Trimming at V came to 4 bases and at J to 5 bases, leaving 3 bases not matched to a gene. CDR3 in amino acids: CASSRGQGDQPQHF. CDR3 sequence (DNA): TGTGCCAGTAGTAGGGGACAGGGAGATCAGCCCCAGCATTTT.